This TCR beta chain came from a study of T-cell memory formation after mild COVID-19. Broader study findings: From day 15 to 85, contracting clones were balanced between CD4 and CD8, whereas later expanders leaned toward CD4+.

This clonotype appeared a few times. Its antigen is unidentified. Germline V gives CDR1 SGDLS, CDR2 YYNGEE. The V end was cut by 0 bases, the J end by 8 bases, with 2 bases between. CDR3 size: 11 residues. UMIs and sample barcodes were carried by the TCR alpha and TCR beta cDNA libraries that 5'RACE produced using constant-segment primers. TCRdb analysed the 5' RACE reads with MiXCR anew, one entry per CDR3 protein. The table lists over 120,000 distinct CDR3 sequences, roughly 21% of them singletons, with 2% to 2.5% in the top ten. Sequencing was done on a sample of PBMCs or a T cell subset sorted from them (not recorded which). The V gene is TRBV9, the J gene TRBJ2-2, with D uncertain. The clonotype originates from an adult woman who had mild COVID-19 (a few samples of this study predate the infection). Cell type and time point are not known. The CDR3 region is CASSVGGELFF. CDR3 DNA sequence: TGTGCCAGCAGCGTAGGAGGGGAGCTGTTTTTT.